The rows below give T cell receptor beta chains drawn from one sample of a study of T cell clonotyping in hematopoietic cell transplantation. Repertoires were generated with immunoSEQ multiplex PCR, while TCRdb's copy carries only in-frame clones and drops some. The sample consists of under 20,000 clones, 77% of them appearing once. Sample: peripheral blood mononuclear cells, taken before stem cell transplant. The receptors stem from a man aged 55 to 70 with acute myeloid leukemia. Some clones in this sample may be carry-over from other donors' samples. Each CDR3 is given with its conserved first and last residue. A D gene is named only where the DNA matches it firmly. A row's size may be missing; if present it is once, few, many or a size class.

d_gene: .; abundance: .; v_gene: TRBV7-2; j_gene: TRBJ2-7; CDR3aa: CASSVGGGRGEQYF; CDR3nt: TGTGCCAGCAGTGTAGGGGGGGGCCGAGGCGAGCAGTACTTC
d_gene: TRBD2; abundance: .; v_gene: TRBV11-2; j_gene: TRBJ2-2; CDR3aa: CASSLATSGANTGELFF; CDR3nt: TGTGCCAGCAGCTTAGCCACCAGCGGGGCAAACACCGGGGAGCTGTTTTTT
d_gene: .; abundance: once; v_gene: TRBV14; j_gene: TRBJ2-3; CDR3aa: CASSQPPPWTDTQYF; CDR3nt: TGTGCCAGCAGCCAACCCCCCCCGTGGACAGATACGCAGTATTTT
d_gene: .; abundance: .; v_gene: TRBV19; j_gene: TRBJ1-1; CDR3aa: CASYPAGRITEAFF; CDR3nt: TGTGCCAGTTACCCAGCAGGGCGGATCACTGAAGCTTTCTTT
d_gene: .; abundance: .; v_gene: TRBV5-4; j_gene: TRBJ1-4; CDR3aa: CASSSRGGRRTNEKLFF; CDR3nt: TGTGCCAGCAGCTCACGGGGGGGGAGAAGGACTAATGAAAAACTGTTTTTT
d_gene: .; abundance: .; v_gene: TRBV6-1; j_gene: TRBJ2-7; CDR3aa: CVTNAYEQYF; CDR3nt: TGTGTAACCAACGCCTACGAGCAGTACTTC
d_gene: TRBD2; abundance: .; v_gene: TRBV5-4; j_gene: TRBJ2-2; CDR3aa: CASSFGGGAAGELFF; CDR3nt: TGTGCCAGCAGCTTCGGCGGGGGGGCTGCCGGGGAGCTGTTTTTT
d_gene: .; abundance: .; v_gene: TRBV5-6; j_gene: TRBJ2-7; CDR3aa: CASSPTGTYEQYF; CDR3nt: TGTGCCAGCAGCCCTACAGGGACCTACGAGCAGTACTTC
d_gene: TRBD2; abundance: once; v_gene: TRBV5-4; j_gene: TRBJ2-2; CDR3aa: CASSHNPGLAGILGELFF; CDR3nt: TGTGCCAGCAGCCACAACCCGGGACTAGCGGGGATACTCGGGGAGCTGTTTTTT
d_gene: TRBD1; abundance: .; v_gene: TRBV30; j_gene: TRBJ1-1; CDR3aa: CAWRETGGVTEAFF; CDR3nt: TGTGCCTGGAGGGAGACAGGGGGTGTCACTGAAGCTTTCTTT
d_gene: .; abundance: once; v_gene: TRBV6-1; j_gene: TRBJ2-7; CDR3aa: CASQETSYYEQYF; CDR3nt: TGTGCCAGCCAGGAGACTAGTTACTACGAGCAGTACTTC
d_gene: .; abundance: few; v_gene: TRBV7-9; j_gene: TRBJ1-2; CDR3aa: CASAGGGHIYGYTF; CDR3nt: TGTGCCAGTGCCGGTGGGGGGCATATCTATGGCTACACCTTC
d_gene: .; abundance: .; v_gene: TRBV4-2; j_gene: TRBJ2-3; CDR3aa: CASSQGPAPSTDTQYF; CDR3nt: TGTGCCAGCAGCCAAGGTCCCGCTCCTTCCACAGATACGCAGTATTTT
d_gene: .; abundance: .; v_gene: TRBV5-1; j_gene: TRBJ2-7; CDR3aa: CASSEGRHDYEQYF; CDR3nt: TGCGCCAGCAGCGAAGGACGCCATGACTACGAGCAGTACTTC
d_gene: TRBD2; abundance: .; v_gene: TRBV9; j_gene: TRBJ2-7; CDR3aa: CASSDSGGYEQYF; CDR3nt: TGTGCCAGCAGCGATAGCGGGGGCTACGAGCAGTACTTC
d_gene: .; abundance: .; v_gene: TRBV9; j_gene: TRBJ1-4; CDR3aa: CASTLGGATNEKLFF; CDR3nt: TGTGCCAGCACCCTAGGGGGGGCAACTAATGAAAAACTGTTTTTT
d_gene: TRBD1; abundance: few; v_gene: TRBV29-1; j_gene: TRBJ2-2; CDR3aa: CSVTGTANTGELFF; CDR3nt: TGCAGCGTCACCGGGACAGCGAACACCGGGGAGCTGTTTTTT
d_gene: TRBD1; abundance: .; v_gene: TRBV2; j_gene: TRBJ1-4; CDR3aa: CASIEQGASEKLFF; CDR3nt: TGTGCCAGTATAGAACAGGGGGCGAGTGAAAAACTGTTTTTT
d_gene: .; abundance: .; v_gene: TRBV4-1; j_gene: TRBJ1-6; CDR3aa: CASSQGGLTNSPLHF; CDR3nt: TGCGCCAGCAGCCAAGGGGGACTGACTAATTCACCCCTCCACTTT
d_gene: TRBD1; abundance: .; v_gene: TRBV6-1; j_gene: TRBJ1-1; CDR3aa: CASGTGTTEAFF; CDR3nt: TGTGCCAGTGGGACAGGGACGACTGAAGCTTTCTTT
d_gene: .; abundance: .; v_gene: TRBV30; j_gene: TRBJ1-1; CDR3aa: CAWSPGLGTEAFF; CDR3nt: TGTGCCTGGAGTCCGGGACTAGGCACTGAAGCTTTCTTT
d_gene: .; abundance: .; v_gene: TRBV2; j_gene: TRBJ2-2; CDR3aa: CASSEGSGELFF; CDR3nt: TGTGCCAGCAGTGAAGGCTCCGGGGAGCTGTTTTTT
d_gene: .; abundance: once; v_gene: TRBV4-2; j_gene: TRBJ2-7; CDR3aa: CASSQVQGNNEQYF; CDR3nt: TGTGCCAGCAGCCAAGTACAGGGTAACAACGAGCAGTACTTC
d_gene: .; abundance: once; v_gene: TRBV9; j_gene: TRBJ2-1; CDR3aa: CASSGVAADYNEQFF; CDR3nt: TGTGCCAGCAGCGGGGTTGCGGCTGACTACAATGAGCAGTTCTTC
d_gene: .; abundance: .; v_gene: TRBV6-4; j_gene: TRBJ2-3; CDR3aa: CASSDELSSDTQYF; CDR3nt: TGTGCCAGCAGTGACGAGTTATCATCAGATACGCAGTATTTT
d_gene: .; abundance: .; v_gene: TRBV5-6; j_gene: TRBJ2-1; CDR3aa: CASSFGGTNEQFF; CDR3nt: TGTGCCAGCAGCTTCGGGGGAACAAATGAGCAGTTCTTC
d_gene: .; abundance: .; v_gene: TRBV9; j_gene: TRBJ2-2; CDR3aa: CASSGGVGTGELFF; CDR3nt: TGTGCCAGCAGCGGGGGGGTCGGCACCGGGGAGCTGTTTTTT
d_gene: .; abundance: .; v_gene: TRBV9; j_gene: TRBJ2-2; CDR3aa: CASSVFSFQENTGELFF; CDR3nt: TGTGCCAGCAGCGTATTTAGTTTCCAAGAAAACACCGGGGAGCTGTTTTTT
d_gene: .; abundance: .; v_gene: TRBV6-5; j_gene: TRBJ2-5; CDR3aa: CASTGVAETQYF; CDR3nt: TGTGCCAGCACAGGAGTGGCTGAGACCCAGTACTTC
d_gene: TRBD1; abundance: .; v_gene: TRBV27; j_gene: TRBJ2-3; CDR3aa: CASRSTGDTQYF; CDR3nt: TGTGCCAGCCGTTCGACAGGGGATACGCAGTATTTT
d_gene: .; abundance: .; v_gene: TRBV5-1; j_gene: TRBJ1-5; CDR3aa: CASSPGDRYSNQPQHF; CDR3nt: TGCGCCAGCAGCCCCGGCGACAGATATAGCAATCAGCCCCAGCATTTT
d_gene: .; abundance: .; v_gene: TRBV4-1; j_gene: TRBJ2-7; CDR3aa: CASSAPGVPEQYF; CDR3nt: TGCGCCAGCAGCGCACCGGGGGTCCCCGAGCAGTACTTC
d_gene: .; abundance: .; v_gene: TRBV7-9; j_gene: TRBJ2-2; CDR3aa: CASSPIWGNTGELFF; CDR3nt: TGTGCCAGCAGCCCTATATGGGGGAACACCGGGGAGCTGTTTTTT
d_gene: .; abundance: .; v_gene: TRBV7-2; j_gene: TRBJ2-7; CDR3aa: CASSLGGMFYEQYF; CDR3nt: TGTGCCAGCAGCTTGGGGGGCATGTTTTACGAGCAGTACTTC
d_gene: .; abundance: .; v_gene: TRBV4-3; j_gene: TRBJ2-2; CDR3aa: CASSHVLGDTGELFF; CDR3nt: TGCGCCAGCAGCCATGTCCTCGGGGACACCGGGGAGCTGTTTTTT
d_gene: TRBD2; abundance: .; v_gene: TRBV28; j_gene: TRBJ2-1; CDR3aa: CASSFSAGGPYNEQFF; CDR3nt: TGTGCCAGCAGTTTCTCAGCGGGGGGTCCCTACAATGAGCAGTTCTTC
d_gene: .; abundance: few; v_gene: TRBV27; j_gene: TRBJ1-5; CDR3aa: CASADHRDQPQHF; CDR3nt: TGTGCCAGCGCAGACCATCGGGATCAGCCCCAGCATTTT
d_gene: .; abundance: .; v_gene: TRBV6-5; j_gene: TRBJ2-2; CDR3aa: CASLSVGELFF; CDR3nt: TGTGCCAGCCTTTCGGTCGGGGAGCTGTTTTTT
d_gene: .; abundance: .; v_gene: TRBV2; j_gene: TRBJ2-5; CDR3aa: CASSERGLETQYF; CDR3nt: TGTGCCAGCAGTGAGAGGGGGTTGGAGACCCAGTACTTC
d_gene: TRBD1; abundance: once; v_gene: TRBV28; j_gene: TRBJ2-1; CDR3aa: CASSPSGRGYYNEQFF; CDR3nt: TGTGCCAGCAGCCCCAGCGGCAGGGGGTACTACAATGAGCAGTTCTTC
d_gene: .; abundance: once; v_gene: TRBV9; j_gene: TRBJ2-2; CDR3aa: CASSVVSRPIMNTGELFF; CDR3nt: TGTGCCAGCAGCGTAGTGAGTCGGCCAATAATGAACACCGGGGAGCTGTTTTTT
d_gene: .; abundance: once; v_gene: TRBV6-5; j_gene: TRBJ1-1; CDR3aa: CASSSRDTEAFF; CDR3nt: TGTGCCAGCAGTTCCCGGGACACTGAAGCTTTCTTT
d_gene: TRBD1; abundance: .; v_gene: TRBV7-2; j_gene: TRBJ2-7; CDR3aa: CASRLPGQSYEQYF; CDR3nt: TGTGCCAGCAGGCTCCCGGGACAGTCCTACGAGCAGTACTTC